Here is one TCR beta chain with its context. Its specificity is unknown. The study drew donors from healthy Caucasian individuals in Russia aged about 6 to 90. The CDR3 is made up of 12 amino acids. From germline, CDR1 is MDHEN and CDR2 SYDVKM. V was pared by 5 bases and J by 6 bases, with 11 bases between. This entry belongs to a study of blood T cells in healthy people across ages. For the study at large: About one barcoded beta molecule per two T cells came from capture by template switching. General study points: Fewer expanded clones and more diversity marked long-lived versus aged donors. Diversity estimates from one million T cells were considered underestimates.

Next came a second PCR, run for 7 to 11 cycles, which used a sample-barcoded 5' primer along with a J-beta primer mix. TCRdb called the 5' RACE reads again in MiXCR, with one record for every CDR3 protein. The sample consists of roughly 2 million distinct CDR3 sequences, around half of them appearing once. The sample taken for sequencing was blood. J is TRBJ2-7 and V is TRBV28; possibly TRBD1 for D (5 bases). The clonotype comes from a woman in her thirties or forties in good health. CDR3 sequence: CASSPDSFEQYF. CDR3 in DNA: TGTGCCAGCAGTCCAGACAGCTTCGAGCAGTACTTC.